This T cell receptor (beta chain) was observed in a study of regulatory T cells in long-lasting Graves disease. Regarding the study as a whole: Possibly, too few samples lowered accuracy.

Germline V CDR1 and CDR2: KGHSH, LQKENI. V was cut by 5 bases and J by 2 bases, with 12 bases left in between. CDR3 length: 14 amino acids. To make TCR beta libraries, researchers used iRepertoire HTBI primers and Arm-PCR of CDR3 regions. In the authors' workflow: Samples collectively showed more than 55 TRBV and roughly 15 TRBJ segments. TCRdb redid the calling of the multiplex PCR reads with MiXCR, one entry per CDR3 protein. TCRdb, not the authors, supplied the V and J calls. Of some 280,000 distinct CDR3 sequences listed, 22% are singletons. The time point was: persistent/refractory GD, antithyroid drugs over 5 years with positive TRAb. Preparation of the TCR library used RNA extracted from PBMCs. Approximately 9.9-milliliter peripheral blood samples went into EDTA tubes. This clonotype was seen more than once but under ten times. Its antigen remains unidentified.

This TCR was sampled from a female donor with Graves disease. The chain couples TRBV18 to TRBJ1-2; possibly TRBD1 for D (6 bases). Sequences were derived from peripheral blood mononuclear cells (PBMCs), sampled when the disease was refractory, from a patient treated with antithyroid drugs. DNA of the CDR3: TGTGCCAGCTCATCAGGACAGCCCAACTATGGCTACACCTTC. Amino acids: CASSSGQPNYGYTF.